This T cell receptor beta chain originates from a study of tumor-infiltrating lymphocytes in primary liver carcinoma. Co-extraction of both nucleic acids (RNA and DNA) used roughly 20-33 mg of unsorted bulk tissue. With around 490 ng total RNA as template and a constant-region primer, TCR beta cDNA was made. Construction of TCR beta libraries relied on three successive nested multiplex PCR rounds employing slightly modified ARM-PCR. In the first two PCR rounds, TRBV1-TRBV30 forward primers were paired with a C-beta reverse primer, and each round lasted roughly 9 cycles. MiXCR was run by TCRdb on the multiplex PCR reads, yielding one entry per CDR3 protein. The table lists roughly 50,000 distinct CDR3 sequences, over 65% of them singletons, with less than 30% in the top ten. The CDR3 covers 16 residues. V shed 3 bases, J shed 13 bases, and the junction held 13 bases outside the gene matches. Looked up from germline, CDR1 is SGHAT and CDR2 is FQNNGV.

The chain has TRBV11-2 and TRBJ2-1; 12 nucleotides match TRBD2. The sequence derives from a man aged 40-50 years with primary liver carcinoma and hepatitis B virus infection. Sequenced: liver tumor tissue from sampling region 2. Subset denoted: tumor region T2, inferior pole. The CDR3 spells CASSFRLAGDFIEQFF. The CDR3 nucleotides are TGTGCCAGCAGCTTTCGACTAGCGGGAGATTTTATTGAACAGTTCTTC.